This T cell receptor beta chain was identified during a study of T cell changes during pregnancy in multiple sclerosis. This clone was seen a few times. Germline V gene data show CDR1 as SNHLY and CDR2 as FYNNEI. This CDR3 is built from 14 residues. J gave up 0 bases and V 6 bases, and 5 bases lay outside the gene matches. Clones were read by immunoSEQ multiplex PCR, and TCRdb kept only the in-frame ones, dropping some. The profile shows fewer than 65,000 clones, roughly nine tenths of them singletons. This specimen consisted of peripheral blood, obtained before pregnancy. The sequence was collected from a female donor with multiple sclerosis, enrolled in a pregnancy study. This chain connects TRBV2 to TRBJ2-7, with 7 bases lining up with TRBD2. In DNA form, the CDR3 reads TGTGCCAGCAGCGGACTAGACAGCTCCTACGAGCAGTACTTC. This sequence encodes CASSGLDSSYEQYF.